Below, 9 T cell receptor beta chains from the same sample are listed, as sequenced in a study of cytomegalovirus exposure and HLA in healthy donors (dated by TCRdb to about 2017). The receptor library was made with the immunoSEQ multiplex PCR assay. A mixture of 60 forward primers for TCR Vbeta segments and 13 reverse primers for TCR Jbeta segments was used in the multiplex PCR. Entries here come from immuneACCESS through TCRdb and include only in-frame sequences with V and J called. Some clones fail to appear in such tables; in the studies checked, an unresolved V gene covers under half of the shortfall, and the cause of the remainder is unknown. This sample lists roughly 200,000 clones; approximately 70% were detected once. The leading ten clones occupy less than 3% of the sample. Sequencing was performed on PBMCs. The receptors were gathered from a middle-aged man in good health and CMV-seropositive.

This clone was observed a few times. V usage is TRBV6-6 and J usage is TRBJ2-3; possible D gene TRBD1, 7 bases. The CDR3 has 15 residues. Looked up from germline, CDR1 is MNHNY and CDR2 is SVGAGI (reference sequence). V lost 5 bases and J 4 bases, leaving 16 bases between the germline ends. The CDR3 sequence is CASSGAEGASDTQYF. The CDR3 DNA follows: TGTGCCAGCAGTGGGGCGGAGGGGGCCTCAGATACGCAGTATTTT.

J is TRBJ1-1 and V is TRBV28, with D unresolved. Germline assignment: CDR1 MDHEN and CDR2 SYDVKM. V was clipped by 5 bases and J by 0 bases, with 7 bases between them. The CDR3 spans 13 residues. The CDR3 is CASSEAMNTEAFF. The CDR3 DNA reads as TGTGCCAGCAGTGAGGCTATGAACACTGAAGCTTTCTTT. Combining the CDR3 with reference TRBV28 and TRBJ1-1 gives the whole variable domain DVKVTQSSRYLVKRTGEKVFLECVQDMDHENMFWYRQDPGLGLRLIYFSYDVKMKEKGDIPEGYSVSREKKERFSLILESASTNQTSMYLCASSEAMNTEAFFGQGTRLTVV.

The chain is built from TRBV5-1 and TRBJ2-6, with D possibly being TRBD1 (5 bases). The CDR3 loop spans 15 amino acids. With 4 bases removed from V and 4 bases from J, the gap between germline ends came to 12 bases. Germline CDR1 and CDR2: SGHRS and YFSETQ. The CDR3 loop reads CASSETGTGANVLTF. Written as DNA, the CDR3 is TGCGCCAGCAGCGAAACAGGAACGGGGGCCAACGTCCTGACTTTC. The variable domain in full, completed from reference TRBV5-1 and TRBJ2-6, reads KAGVTQTPRYLIKTRGQQVTLSCSPISGHRSVSWYQQTPGQGLQFLFEYFSETQRNKGNFPGRFSGRQFSNSRSEMNVSTLELGDSALYLCASSETGTGANVLTFGAGSRLTVL.

To note about this clone: A junction end diverges from the germline sequence, so it may reflect a read error. The gene calls are TRBV7-9 and TRBJ1-1; 12 bases are shared with TRBD1. The CDR3 runs to 16 residues. From germline, CDR1 is SEHNR and CDR2 FQNEAQ (reference sequence). CDR3 protein: CSSSLRDRGRGTEAFF. The CDR3 bases are TGTTCCAGCAGCCTCCGGGACAGGGGGCGCGGGACTGAAGCTTTCTTT.

This sequence joins TRBV7-6 and TRBJ1-4, with 9 bases matching TRBD1. J lost 4 bases, V lost 0 bases, and 0 bases had no gene match. The length of the CDR3 is 15 residues. Germline CDR1 is SGHVS and CDR2 is FNYEAQ. CDR3 sequence: CASSLAGQGNEKLFF. The CDR3 DNA reads TGTGCCAGCAGCTTAGCGGGACAGGGTAATGAAAAACTGTTTTTT.

The chain recombines TRBV7-2 with TRBJ1-1; TRBD1 is a possible D gene (6 bases). The CDR3 length is 16 residues. The germline V gene has CDR1 SGHTA and CDR2 FQGNSA. V shed 5 bases and J shed 4 bases, with 20 bases lying between them. CDR3 in amino acids: CASSLTGGVVGTEAFF. CDR3 DNA sequence: TGTGCCAGCAGCCTCACGGGGGGCGTCGTGGGCACTGAAGCTTTCTTT. The whole variable domain, filled in from reference TRBV7-2 and TRBJ1-1, reads GAGVSQSPSNKVTEKGKDVELRCDPISGHTALYWYRQSLGQGLEFLIYFQGNSAPDKSGLPSDRFSAERTGGSVSTLTIQRTQQEDSAVYLCASSLTGGVVGTEAFFGQGTRLTVV.

This chain connects TRBV5-4 to TRBJ2-3, with 8 nucleotides matching TRBD1. J gave up 0 bases and V 4 bases, and 13 bases lay outside the gene matches. Germline loops: CDR1 SGHNT, CDR2 YYREEE (reference sequence). There are 18 residues in the CDR3. CDR3 loop: CASSPGQGTIPSTDTQYF. CDR3 in DNA: TGTGCCAGCAGCCCAGGACAGGGCACTATTCCCAGCACAGATACGCAGTATTTT.

The V and J genes are TRBV6-1 and TRBJ2-1; D may be TRBD1 (5 bases). Germline CDR1 is MNHNS and CDR2 is SASEGT. The CDR3 runs to 14 residues. V was trimmed by 7 bases and J by 2 bases, leaving 12 bases between them. In nucleotides, the CDR3 is TGTGCCAGCAAAAGGGGATTGACCTACAATGAGCAGTTCTTC. Amino acids: CASKRGLTYNEQFF.

This clone was seen only a few times. The genes are TRBV4-1 and TRBJ1-1; D perhaps matches TRBD1 (5 bases). Germline lookup yields CDR1 MGHRA and CDR2 YSYEKL. This CDR3 spans 14 amino acids. V was cut by 3 bases and J by 1 base, with 9 bases left in between. The CDR3 DNA is TGCGCCAGCAGCCAGAAGGGGAAGAACACTGAAGCTTTCTTT. It codes for CASSQKGKNTEAFF.